The clone carrying this T cell receptor beta chain has only one observation. What it recognizes is unknown. This sample is part of a study of OX40 agonist ivuxolimab in advanced cancers. This table comes from immunoSEQ multiplex PCR, and its TCRdb copy is limited to in-frame clones, with some not included. This sample has about 98,000 clones; around 92% occur once, and the top ten carry over 0.2%. Points from the study as a whole: Some patients without response likewise showed low normalized clonal expansion. Antigen specificity was not determined for the expanded peripheral T cells.

At cycle 4 day 1, cycle 7 day 1, and baseline, blood was sampled. Looked up from germline, CDR1 is MDHEN and CDR2 is SYDVKM. The trim removed 6 bases at V and 14 bases at J, leaving 12 bases unmatched. The CDR3 has 12 amino acids. The source is an adult with an advanced solid tumor such as melanoma, head and neck, liver or kidney cancer. Sequencing was performed on CD4+ or CD8+ T cells sorted from blood, taken in a trial of the OX40 agonist ivuxolimab. The rearrangement joins TRBV28 to TRBJ1-2, with TRBD1 identical over 7 bases. DNA for the CDR3: TGTGCCAGCAGCCTACTGAGGGACAGAAGGACCTTC. Amino acids: CASSLLRDRRTF.